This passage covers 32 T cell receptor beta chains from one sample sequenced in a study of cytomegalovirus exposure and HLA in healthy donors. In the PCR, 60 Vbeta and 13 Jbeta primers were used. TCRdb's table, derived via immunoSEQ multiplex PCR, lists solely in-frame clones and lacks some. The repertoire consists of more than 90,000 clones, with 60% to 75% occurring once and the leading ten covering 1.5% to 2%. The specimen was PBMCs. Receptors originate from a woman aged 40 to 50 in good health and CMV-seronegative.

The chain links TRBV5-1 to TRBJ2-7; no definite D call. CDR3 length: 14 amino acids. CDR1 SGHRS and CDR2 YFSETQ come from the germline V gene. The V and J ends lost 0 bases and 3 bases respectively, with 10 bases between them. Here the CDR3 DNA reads TGCGCCAGCAGCTTGGAGTCGGGTTTCTACGAGCAGTACTTC. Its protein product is CASSLESGFYEQYF.

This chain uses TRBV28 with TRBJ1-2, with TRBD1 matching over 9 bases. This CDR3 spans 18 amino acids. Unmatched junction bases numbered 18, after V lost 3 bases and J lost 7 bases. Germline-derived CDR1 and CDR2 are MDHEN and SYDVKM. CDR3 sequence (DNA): TGTGCCAGCAGTTTCGGGAAGGGACAGGGCGATCCCCTGGGTGGCTACACCTTC. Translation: CASSFGKGQGDPLGGYTF.

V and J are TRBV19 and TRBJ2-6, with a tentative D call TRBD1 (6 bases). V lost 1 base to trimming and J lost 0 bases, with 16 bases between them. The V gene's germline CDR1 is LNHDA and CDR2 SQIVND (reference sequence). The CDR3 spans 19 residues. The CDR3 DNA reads TGTGCCAGTAGTATAGGTCCAGGGGTGGGAGCCTCTGGGGCCAACGTCCTGACTTTC. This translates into CASSIGPGVGASGANVLTF.

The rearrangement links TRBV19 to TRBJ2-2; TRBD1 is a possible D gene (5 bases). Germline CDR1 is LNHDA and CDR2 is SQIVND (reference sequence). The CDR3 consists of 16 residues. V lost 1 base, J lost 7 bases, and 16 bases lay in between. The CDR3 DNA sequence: TGTGCCAGTAGTATAGTTGGCCAGGGTATCATCGGGGAGCTGTTTTTT. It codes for CASSIVGQGIIGELFF. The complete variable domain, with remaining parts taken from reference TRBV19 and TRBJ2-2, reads DGGITQSPKYLFRKEGQNVTLSCEQNLNHDAMYWYRQDPGQGLRLIYYSQIVNDFQKGDIAEGYSVSREKKESFPLTVTSAQKNPTAFYLCASSIVGQGIIGELFFGEGSRLTVL.

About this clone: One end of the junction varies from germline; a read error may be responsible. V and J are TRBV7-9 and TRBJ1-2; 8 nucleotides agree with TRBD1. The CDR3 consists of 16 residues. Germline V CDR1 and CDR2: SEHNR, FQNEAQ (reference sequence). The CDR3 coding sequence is TGTTCCAGCAGCTTAGTAGGTCGACAGGGGATCTATGGCTACACCTTC. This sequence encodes CSSSLVGRQGIYGYTF.

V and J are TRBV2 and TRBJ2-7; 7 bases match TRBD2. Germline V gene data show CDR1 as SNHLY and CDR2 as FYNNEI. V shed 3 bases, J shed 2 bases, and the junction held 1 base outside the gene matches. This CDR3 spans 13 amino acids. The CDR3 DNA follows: TGTGCCAGCAGTGACAGCGGGACCTACGAGCAGTACTTC. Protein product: CASSDSGTYEQYF.

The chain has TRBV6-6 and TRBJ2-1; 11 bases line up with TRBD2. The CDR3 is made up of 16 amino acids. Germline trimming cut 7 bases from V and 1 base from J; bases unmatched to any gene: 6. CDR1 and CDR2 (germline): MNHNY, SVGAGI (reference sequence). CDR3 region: CASTLLAGESYNEQFF. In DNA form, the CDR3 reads TGTGCCAGCACCCTACTAGCGGGAGAGTCCTACAATGAGCAGTTCTTC.

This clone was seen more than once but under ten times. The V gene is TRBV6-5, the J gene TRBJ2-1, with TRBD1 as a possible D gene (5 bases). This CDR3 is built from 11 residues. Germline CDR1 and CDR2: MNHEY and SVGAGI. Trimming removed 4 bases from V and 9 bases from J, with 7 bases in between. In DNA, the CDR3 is TGTGCCAGCAGTTCGACAGTTGAGCAGTTCTTC. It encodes CASSSTVEQFF.

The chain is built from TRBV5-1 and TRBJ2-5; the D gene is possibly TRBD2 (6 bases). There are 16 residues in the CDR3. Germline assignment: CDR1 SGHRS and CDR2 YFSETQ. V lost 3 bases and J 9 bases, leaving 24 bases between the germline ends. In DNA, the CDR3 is TGCGCCAGCAGCTGGGGCCCCGGGACCCCTGGGGAGGCCCAGTACTTC. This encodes CASSWGPGTPGEAQYF.

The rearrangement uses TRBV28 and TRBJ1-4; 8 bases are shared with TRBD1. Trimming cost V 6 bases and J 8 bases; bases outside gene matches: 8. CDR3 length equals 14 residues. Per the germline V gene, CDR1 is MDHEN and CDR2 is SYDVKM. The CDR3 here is CASRLWTGREKLFF. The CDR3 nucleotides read TGTGCCAGCAGGCTCTGGACAGGGAGAGAAAAACTGTTTTTT.

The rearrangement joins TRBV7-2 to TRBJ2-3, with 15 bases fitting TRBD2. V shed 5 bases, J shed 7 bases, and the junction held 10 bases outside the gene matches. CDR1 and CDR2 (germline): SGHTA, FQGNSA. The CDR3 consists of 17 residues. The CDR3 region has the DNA TGTGCCAGCAGCCCGACAAGGACTAGCGGGGGGGCGAATACGCAGTATTTT. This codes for CASSPTRTSGGANTQYF.

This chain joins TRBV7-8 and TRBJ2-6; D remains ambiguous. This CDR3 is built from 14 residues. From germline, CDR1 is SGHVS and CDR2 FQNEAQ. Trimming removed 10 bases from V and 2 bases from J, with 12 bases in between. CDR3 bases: TGTGCCACCCTGAGGATTACTGGGGCCAACGTCCTGACTTTC. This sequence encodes CATLRITGANVLTF.

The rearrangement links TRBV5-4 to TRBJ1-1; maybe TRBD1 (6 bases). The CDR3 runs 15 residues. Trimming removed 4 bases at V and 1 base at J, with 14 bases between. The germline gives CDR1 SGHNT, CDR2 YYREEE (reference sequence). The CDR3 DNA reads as TGTGCCAGCAGCACAGGGTTTCGGGAGAACACTGAAGCTTTCTTT. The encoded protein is CASSTGFRENTEAFF. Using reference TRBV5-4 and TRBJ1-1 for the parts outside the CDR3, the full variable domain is ETGVTQSPTHLIKTRGQQVTLRCSSQSGHNTVSWYQQALGQGPQFIFQYYREEENGRGNFPPRFSGLQFPNYSSELNVNALELDDSALYLCASSTGFRENTEAFFGQGTRLTVV.

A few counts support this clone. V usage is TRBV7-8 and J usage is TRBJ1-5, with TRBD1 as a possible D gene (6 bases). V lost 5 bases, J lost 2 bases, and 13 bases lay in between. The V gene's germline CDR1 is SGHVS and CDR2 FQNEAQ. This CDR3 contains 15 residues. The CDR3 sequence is CASSQGQGGNQPQHF. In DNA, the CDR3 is TGTGCCAGCAGCCAGGGGCAGGGCGGCAATCAGCCCCAGCATTTT.

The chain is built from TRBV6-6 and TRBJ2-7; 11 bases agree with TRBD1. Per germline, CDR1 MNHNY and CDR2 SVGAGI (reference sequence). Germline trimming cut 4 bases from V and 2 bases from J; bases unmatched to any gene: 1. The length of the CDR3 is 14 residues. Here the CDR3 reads CASSLGQGAYEQYF. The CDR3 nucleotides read TGTGCCAGCAGTTTGGGACAGGGGGCCTACGAGCAGTACTTC.

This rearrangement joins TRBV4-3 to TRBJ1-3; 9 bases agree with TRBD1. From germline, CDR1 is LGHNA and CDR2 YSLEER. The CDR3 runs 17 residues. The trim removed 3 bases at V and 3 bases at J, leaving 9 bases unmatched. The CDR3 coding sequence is TGCGCCAGCAGCCAGACACAGGGGGCGAAAGGTGGAAACACCATATATTTT. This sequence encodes CASSQTQGAKGGNTIYF.

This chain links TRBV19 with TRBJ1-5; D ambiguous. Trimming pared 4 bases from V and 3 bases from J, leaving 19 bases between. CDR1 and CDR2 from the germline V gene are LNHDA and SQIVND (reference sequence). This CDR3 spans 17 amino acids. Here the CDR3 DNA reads TGTGCCAGTAGTACTCAAGAGTCGAGTTGGGCCAATCAGCCCCAGCATTTT. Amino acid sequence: CASSTQESSWANQPQHF.

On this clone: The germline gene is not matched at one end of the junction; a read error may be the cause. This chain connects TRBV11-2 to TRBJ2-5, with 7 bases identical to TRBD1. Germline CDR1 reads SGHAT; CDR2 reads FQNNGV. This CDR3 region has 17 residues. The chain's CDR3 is CAGSTQQRGRGQETQYF. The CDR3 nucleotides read TGTGCCGGCAGCACCCAGCAAAGGGGGCGCGGGCAAGAGACCCAGTACTTC.

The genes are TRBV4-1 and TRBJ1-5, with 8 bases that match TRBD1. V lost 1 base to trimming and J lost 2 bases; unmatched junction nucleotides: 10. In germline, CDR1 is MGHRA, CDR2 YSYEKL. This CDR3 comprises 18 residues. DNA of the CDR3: TGCGCCAGCAGCCAAGTCGGGTCAGGGGGCTTGGGCAATCAGCCCCAGCATTTT. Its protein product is CASSQVGSGGLGNQPQHF.

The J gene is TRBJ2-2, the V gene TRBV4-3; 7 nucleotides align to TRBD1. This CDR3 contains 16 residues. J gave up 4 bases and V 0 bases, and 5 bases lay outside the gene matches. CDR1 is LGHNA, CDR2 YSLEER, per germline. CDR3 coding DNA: TGCGCCAGCAGCCAAGAGAATCCAGGGGGCACCGGGGAGCTGTTTTTT. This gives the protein CASSQENPGGTGELFF.

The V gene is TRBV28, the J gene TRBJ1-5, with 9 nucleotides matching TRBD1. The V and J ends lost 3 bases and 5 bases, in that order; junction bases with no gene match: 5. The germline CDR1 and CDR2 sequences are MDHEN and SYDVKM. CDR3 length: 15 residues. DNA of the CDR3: TGTGCCAGCAGTTTGATGGGGACAGGGTATCAGCCCCAGCATTTT. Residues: CASSLMGTGYQPQHF.

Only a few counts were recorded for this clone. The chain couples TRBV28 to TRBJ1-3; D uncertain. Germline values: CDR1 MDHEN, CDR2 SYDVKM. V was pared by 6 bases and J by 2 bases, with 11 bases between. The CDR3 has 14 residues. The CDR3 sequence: CASRPGNTGNTIYF. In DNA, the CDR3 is TGTGCCAGCAGACCGGGTAATACTGGAAACACCATATATTTT.

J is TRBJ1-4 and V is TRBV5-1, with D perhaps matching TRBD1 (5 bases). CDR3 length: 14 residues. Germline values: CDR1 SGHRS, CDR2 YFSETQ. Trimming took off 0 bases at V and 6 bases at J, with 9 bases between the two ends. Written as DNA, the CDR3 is TGCGCCAGCAGCTTGGGGGACTTCCATGAAAAACTGTTTTTT. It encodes CASSLGDFHEKLFF.

CDR3 sequence: CAIAPGQGREQYF. CDR3 coding DNA: TGTGCCATCGCACCGGGACAGGGGCGTGAGCAGTACTTC. V is TRBV25-1 and J is TRBJ2-7, with 10 positions matching TRBD1. The trim removed 10 bases at V and 7 bases at J, leaving 10 bases unmatched. The CDR3 covers 13 residues. CDR1 and CDR2 (germline): MGHDK, SYGVNS.

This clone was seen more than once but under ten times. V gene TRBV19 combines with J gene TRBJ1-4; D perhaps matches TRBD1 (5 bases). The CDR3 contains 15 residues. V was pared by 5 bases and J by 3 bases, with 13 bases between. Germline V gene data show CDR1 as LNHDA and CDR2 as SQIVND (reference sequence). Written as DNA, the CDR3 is TGTGCCAGTAGTGACCCAGGGCTAGCTAATGAAAAACTGTTTTTT. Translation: CASSDPGLANEKLFF. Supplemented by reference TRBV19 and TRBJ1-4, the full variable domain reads DGGITQSPKYLFRKEGQNVTLSCEQNLNHDAMYWYRQDPGQGLRLIYYSQIVNDFQKGDIAEGYSVSREKKESFPLTVTSAQKNPTAFYLCASSDPGLANEKLFFGSGTQLSVL.

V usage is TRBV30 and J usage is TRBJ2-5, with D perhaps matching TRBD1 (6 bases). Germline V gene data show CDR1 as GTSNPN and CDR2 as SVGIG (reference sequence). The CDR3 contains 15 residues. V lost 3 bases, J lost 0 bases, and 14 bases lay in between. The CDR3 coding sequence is TGTGCCTGGAGGGATACAGGGATGTACCAAGAGACCCAGTACTTC. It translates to CAWRDTGMYQETQYF.

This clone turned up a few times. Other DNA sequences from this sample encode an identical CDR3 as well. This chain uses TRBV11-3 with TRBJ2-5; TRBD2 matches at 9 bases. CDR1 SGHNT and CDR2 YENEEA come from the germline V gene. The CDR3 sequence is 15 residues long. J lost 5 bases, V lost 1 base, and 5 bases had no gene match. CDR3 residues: CASSLGGLAGETQYF. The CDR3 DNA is TGTGCCAGCAGCTTAGGGGGACTAGCCGGCGAGACCCAGTACTTC.

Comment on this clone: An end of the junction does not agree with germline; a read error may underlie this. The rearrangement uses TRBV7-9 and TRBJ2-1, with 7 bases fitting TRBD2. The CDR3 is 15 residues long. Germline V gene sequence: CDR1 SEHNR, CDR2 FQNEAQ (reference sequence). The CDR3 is CSSSLGLVTYNEQFF. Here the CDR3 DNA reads TGTTCCAGCAGCTTAGGACTAGTCACTTACAATGAGCAGTTCTTC.

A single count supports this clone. The CDR3 spells CAWSQAYKWDSSVSGNTIYF. Written as DNA, the CDR3 is TGTGCCTGGAGTCAAGCATATAAGTGGGACAGTTCCGTCTCTGGAAACACCATATATTTT. The V and J genes are TRBV30 and TRBJ1-3, with 7 bases that match TRBD1. The CDR3 has 20 amino acids. CDR1 is GTSNPN and CDR2 is SVGIG in the germline V gene (reference sequence). The V segment lost 2 bases and the J segment 0 bases; nucleotides outside the gene matches: 19.

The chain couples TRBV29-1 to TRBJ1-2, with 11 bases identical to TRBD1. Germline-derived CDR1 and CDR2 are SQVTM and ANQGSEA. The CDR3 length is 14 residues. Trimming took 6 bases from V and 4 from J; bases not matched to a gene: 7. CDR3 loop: CSVGGDRGGYGYTF. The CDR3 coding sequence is TGCAGCGTCGGAGGGGACAGGGGGGGCTATGGCTACACCTTC. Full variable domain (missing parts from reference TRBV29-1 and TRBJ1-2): SAVISQKPSRDICQRGTSLTIQCQVDSQVTMMFWYRQQPGQSLTLIATANQGSEATYESGFVIDKFPISRPNLTFSTLTVSNMSPEDSSIYLCSVGGDRGGYGYTFGSGTRLTVV.

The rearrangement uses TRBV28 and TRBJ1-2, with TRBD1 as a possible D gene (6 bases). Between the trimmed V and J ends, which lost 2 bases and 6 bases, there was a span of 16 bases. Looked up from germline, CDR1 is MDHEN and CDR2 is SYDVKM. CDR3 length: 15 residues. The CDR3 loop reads CASSLTPQGWDGYTF. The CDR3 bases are TGTGCCAGCAGTTTAACCCCACAGGGTTGGGATGGCTACACCTTC.

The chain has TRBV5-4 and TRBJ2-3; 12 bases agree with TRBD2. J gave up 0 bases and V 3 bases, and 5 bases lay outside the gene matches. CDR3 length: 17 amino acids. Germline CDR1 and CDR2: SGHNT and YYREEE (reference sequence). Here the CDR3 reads CASSSRLAGVSTDTQYF. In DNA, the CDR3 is TGTGCCAGCAGCTCCCGACTAGCGGGAGTCAGCACAGATACGCAGTATTTT.